This T cell receptor (beta chain) is from a study of blood T cell repertoires in COVID-19. Study in general: Samples representing acute and convalescent COVID-19 were sourced from the United States, Italy and Spain.

As originally analysed: Amplified reference gene primers provided the basis for estimating nucleated cell counts. Repertoires were generated with immunoSEQ multiplex PCR, while TCRdb's copy carries only in-frame clones and drops some. Clone size and V and J calls were adopted from that table, with D and trimming inferred from the DNA. The table has 85,000 to 120,000 clones, almost 80% seen once; the top ten hold 9.8%. V dropped 8 bases and J dropped 2; count of bases not matched to a gene: 15. The CDR3 is 17 amino acids. Germline CDR1 reads SQVTM; CDR2 reads ANQGSEA. The chain employs TRBV29-1 and TRBJ2-7; TRBD2 aligns across 13 bases. The clonotype was recovered from a man between 60 and 75 years old with active or convalescent COVID-19. Sample: peripheral blood. For the CDR3, the DNA is TGCAGCCTTGGCGGGGGACTAGCGGGAATTGGACCCTACGAGCAGTACTTC. Translation gives CSLGGGLAGIGPYEQYF.